The 28 T cell receptor beta chains listed next were all sequenced from one sample in a study of shared clonotypes between healthy human individuals. The assay was immunoSEQ multiplex PCR, and TCRdb's table has in-frame clones only and misses some. The sample holds over a million clones, under 80% seen once. The specimen sequenced was memory CD4+ T cells sorted from blood. Subset of the sample: CD45RA-negative fraction. These receptors were taken from a man aged 18 to 30 in good health.

This chain uses TRBV7-8 with TRBJ2-7; 12 nucleotides match TRBD2. This CDR3 has 19 amino acids. CDR1 and CDR2 from the germline V gene are SGHVS and FQNEAQ. The junction had 13 bases not matched to a gene; V was cut back by 1 base and J by 3 bases. In nucleotides, the CDR3 is TGTGCCAGCAGCTTAGGGTCCCTAGCGGGGGGGCCCCTACGCTACGAGCAGTACTTC. It codes for CASSLGSLAGGPLRYEQYF. Full variable domain (remainder filled in from reference TRBV7-8 and TRBJ2-7): GAGVSQSPRYKVAKRGQDVALRCDPISGHVSLFWYQQALGQGPEFLTYFQNEAQLDKSGLPSDRFFAERPEGSVSTLKIQRTQQEDSAVYLCASSLGSLAGGPLRYEQYFGPGTRLTVT.

The chain recombines TRBV18 with TRBJ1-1; TRBD1 matches 10 bases. This CDR3 region has 15 residues. J gave up 9 bases and V 4 bases, and 11 bases lay outside the gene matches. Germline CDR1 and CDR2: KGHSH and LQKENI. The CDR3 DNA is TGTGCCAGCTCACGCCCGACAGGGGGCCGAGAGAAAGCTTTCTTT. This codes for CASSRPTGGREKAFF.

This chain connects TRBV7-2 to TRBJ2-7; D unresolved. The CDR3 contains 13 residues. Germline V gives CDR1 SGHTA, CDR2 FQGNSA. V was cut by 1 base and J by 2 bases, with 6 bases left in between. CDR3 region: CASSLVATYEQYF. CDR3 coding DNA: TGTGCCAGCAGCTTAGTGGCCACCTACGAGCAGTACTTC.

The genes are TRBV19 and TRBJ2-2; D remains ambiguous. Deletions cut 5 bases from V and 7 bases from J, with 14 bases between. The CDR3 is 14 residues long. Germline values: CDR1 LNHDA, CDR2 SQIVND (reference sequence). The CDR3 protein is CASSPLVGSGELFF. DNA of the CDR3: TGTGCCAGTAGTCCCTTAGTCGGTAGCGGGGAGCTGTTTTTT.

The gene calls are TRBV18 and TRBJ2-3; 10 nucleotides agree with TRBD2. CDR3 length: 15 residues. Germline loops: CDR1 KGHSH, CDR2 LQKENI. With V trimmed by 3 bases and J by 5 bases, 5 bases remained unmatched. CDR3 sequence reads: CASSPSGGVGDTQYF. The DNA for the CDR3 is TGTGCCAGCTCACCCAGCGGGGGGGTTGGAGATACGCAGTATTTT.

For the CDR3, the DNA is TGTGCCAGCAGCCAGTATACTAGCGGGAGCACAGATACGCAGTATTTT. It encodes CASSQYTSGSTDTQYF. The rearrangement uses TRBV7-2 and TRBJ2-3, with 9 bases identical to TRBD2. The CDR3 has 16 residues. Germline CDR1 is SGHTA and CDR2 is FQGNSA. After removal of 5 bases from V and 0 bases from J, the junction contained 6 bases not matched to a gene. Supplemented by reference TRBV7-2 and TRBJ2-3, the full variable domain reads GAGVSQSPSNKVTEKGKDVELRCDPISGHTALYWYRQSLGQGLEFLIYFQGNSAPDKSGLPSDRFSAERTGGSVSTLTIQRTQQEDSAVYLCASSQYTSGSTDTQYFGPGTRLTVL.

On this clone itself: This may be a read error: a much more frequent sequence differs by one nucleotide. Other nucleotide sequences in the sample specify the same CDR3. The rearrangement links TRBV30 to TRBJ2-1; 7 bases fit TRBD2. Per germline, CDR1 GTSNPN and CDR2 SVGIG (reference sequence). The length of the CDR3 is 16 residues. Germline trimming cut 2 bases from V and 7 bases from J; bases unmatched to any gene: 14. The CDR3 sequence: CAWSPLAGVVRNEQFF. The CDR3 region has the DNA TGTGCCTGGAGTCCCCTCGCGGGAGTAGTTAGGAATGAGCAGTTCTTC. The variable domain in full, completed from reference TRBV30 and TRBJ2-1, reads SQTIHQWPATLVQPVGSPLSLECTVEGTSNPNLYWYRQAAGRGLQLLFYSVGIGQISSEVPQNLSASRPQDRQFILSSKKLLLSDSGFYLCAWSPLAGVVRNEQFFGPGTRLTVL.

This clone has more than one count but fewer than ten. V is TRBV2 and J is TRBJ2-5, with 9 bases lining up with TRBD2. V was pared by 6 bases and J by 3 bases, with 5 bases of the junction left unmatched. CDR3 size: 14 residues. From germline, CDR1 is SNHLY and CDR2 FYNNEI. The CDR3 nucleotides are TGTGCCAGCAGAGCGGGGGGCGGGGAAGAGACCCAGTACTTC. Amino acids: CASRAGGGEETQYF.

This chain joins TRBV6-1 and TRBJ1-6; unclear D gene. This CDR3 has 16 residues. V shed 3 bases and J shed 7 bases, with 16 bases lying between them. The germline CDR1 and CDR2 sequences are MNHNS and SASEGT. CDR3 protein: CASSDPGGSWNSPLHF. The CDR3 region has the DNA TGTGCCAGCAGTGATCCCGGCGGGTCGTGGAATTCACCCCTCCACTTT.

This chain connects TRBV5-1 to TRBJ1-6; D unclear. This CDR3 contains 14 residues. CDR1 is SGHRS and CDR2 is YFSETQ in the germline V gene. The V gene lost 3 bases and the J gene lost 5 bases, with 9 bases spanning the gap. The CDR3 DNA reads TGCGCCAGCAGCTCAATTGGGGATAATTCACCCCTCCACTTT. Translation gives CASSSIGDNSPLHF.

This chain links TRBV27 with TRBJ2-5; no clear D. Germline V gives CDR1 MNHEY, CDR2 SMNVEV (reference sequence). Trimming took off 5 bases at V and 0 bases at J, with 7 bases between the two ends. The CDR3 loop spans 13 amino acids. The CDR3 DNA is TGTGCCAGCAGTCCTCAGTACCAAGAGACCCAGTACTTC. Its protein product is CASSPQYQETQYF.

The chain is built from TRBV6-1 and TRBJ2-1; D is perhaps TRBD2 (5 bases). V was cut by 6 bases and J by 3 bases, with 15 bases left in between. The CDR3 extends over 15 amino acids. Per germline, CDR1 MNHNS and CDR2 SASEGT. The CDR3 sequence is CASSLSYRGYNEQFF. The CDR3, as DNA: TGTGCCAGCAGCCTTTCCTACCGGGGCTACAATGAGCAGTTCTTC.

The chain uses TRBV9 and TRBJ1-3; 8 bases match TRBD1. V gave up 4 bases and J gave up 5 bases; unmatched junction bases: 8. This CDR3 spans 15 amino acids. Germline assignment: CDR1 SGDLS and CDR2 YYNGEE. The CDR3 DNA is TGTGCCAGCAGCACCGGACAGGGTCAGCGAAACACCATATATTTT. Translation: CASSTGQGQRNTIYF.

This chain connects TRBV18 to TRBJ2-1, with D perhaps matching TRBD2 (7 bases). CDR1 and CDR2 (germline): KGHSH, LQKENI. This CDR3 has 15 amino acids. Trimming took 2 bases from V and 5 from J, leaving 13 bases between them. CDR3 nucleotide sequence: TGTGCCAGCTCACCAATGCGGGGGACAAACAATGAGCAGTTCTTC. The encoded protein is CASSPMRGTNNEQFF. The full variable domain, in which reference TRBV18 and TRBJ2-1 provide the parts outside the CDR3, is NAGVMQNPRHLVRRRGQEARLRCSPMKGHSHVYWYRQLPEEGLKFMVYLQKENIIDESGMPKERFSAEFPKEGPSILRIQQVVRGDSAAYFCASSPMRGTNNEQFFGPGTRLTVL.

In regard to this clone: Other DNA sequences from this sample encode an identical CDR3 as well. V and J are TRBV30 and TRBJ1-3; no definite D call. In germline, CDR1 is GTSNPN, CDR2 SVGIG (reference sequence). Trimming left V 7 bases short and J 0 bases short, with 10 bases between. The CDR3 is made up of 13 amino acids. The CDR3 spells CASRLGSGNTIYF. The CDR3 nucleotides are TGTGCCTCCCGCCTGGGCTCTGGAAACACCATATATTTT.

The gene calls are TRBV2 and TRBJ2-2; D perhaps matches TRBD1 (6 bases). The CDR3 consists of 16 residues. Germline CDR1 SNHLY, CDR2 FYNNEI. V was trimmed by 0 bases and J by 0 bases, leaving 8 bases between them. CDR3 DNA sequence: TGTGCCAGCAGTGAAGCTAACAGGGCGAACACCGGGGAGCTGTTTTTT. Translation gives CASSEANRANTGELFF.

V gene TRBV20-1 combines with J gene TRBJ2-7; the D is unclear. The CDR3 is 11 residues long. Per the germline V gene, CDR1 is DFQATT and CDR2 is SNEGSKA (reference sequence). Trimming took 8 bases from V and 4 from J, leaving 12 bases between them. CDR3 in amino acids: CSSSPSYEQYF. DNA of the CDR3: TGCAGTTCCAGCCCTTCGTACGAGCAGTACTTC.

This clone was observed a handful of times. Other DNA variants within this sample encode the same CDR3. This chain joins TRBV18 and TRBJ1-3; D is uncertain. The germline V gene has CDR1 KGHSH and CDR2 LQKENI. Trimming shortened V by 4 bases and J by 4 bases, and 8 bases separated the two germline ends. The CDR3 length is 13 residues. The CDR3 here is CASSLFSGNTIYF. In DNA form, the CDR3 reads TGTGCCAGCTCACTCTTCTCCGGAAACACCATATATTTT.

V usage is TRBV7-2 and J usage is TRBJ2-3; D is unresolved. Germline V gene data show CDR1 as SGHTA and CDR2 as FQGNSA. V lost 1 base to trimming and J lost 12 bases, with 11 bases between them. The length of the CDR3 is 12 residues. CDR3 protein: CASSLGPARQYF. CDR3 DNA: TGTGCCAGCAGCTTAGGGCCCGCCCGACAGTATTTT.

This chain connects TRBV6-5 to TRBJ2-6; D uncertain. Germline loops: CDR1 MNHEY, CDR2 SVGAGI. V lost 4 bases and J lost 0, with 7 bases in between. The CDR3 covers 15 residues. The CDR3 is CASSWSPSGANVLTF. The CDR3 region has the DNA TGTGCCAGCAGTTGGAGTCCCTCTGGGGCCAACGTCCTGACTTTC.

The rearrangement uses TRBV2 and TRBJ1-5; possibly TRBD1 for D (6 bases). CDR1 SNHLY and CDR2 FYNNEI come from the germline V gene. This CDR3 comprises 14 residues. V gave up 8 bases and J gave up 3 bases, with 14 bases separating them. The CDR3 region is CASGVQGPNQPQHF. Written as DNA, the CDR3 is TGTGCCAGCGGTGTACAGGGACCCAATCAGCCCCAGCATTTT.

J is TRBJ1-1 and V is TRBV4-1; 7 nucleotides agree with TRBD1. The CDR3 consists of 14 residues. CDR1 is MGHRA and CDR2 is YSYEKL in the germline V gene. The junction had 3 bases not matched to a gene; V was cut back by 1 base and J by 4 bases. CDR3 sequence: CASSQGNRGTEAFF. The CDR3 bases are TGCGCCAGCAGCCAAGGCAACAGGGGCACTGAAGCTTTCTTT.

This clone was seen once. The chain uses TRBV9 and TRBJ2-3; TRBD1 matches at 7 bases. CDR1 and CDR2 from the germline V gene are SGDLS and YYNGEE. Unmatched junction bases numbered 8, after V lost 4 bases and J lost 6 bases. The CDR3 sequence is 14 residues long. CDR3 protein: CASSQEGAKDTQYF. The CDR3 DNA is TGTGCCAGCAGCCAAGAGGGGGCAAAGGATACGCAGTATTTT.

The J gene is TRBJ2-7, the V gene TRBV11-2; possible D gene TRBD1, 6 bases. Germline CDR1 is SGHAT and CDR2 is FQNNGV. V was pared by 5 bases and J by 3 bases, with 17 bases between. This CDR3 has 15 amino acids. The CDR3 loop is CASSPGATSIYEQYF. The CDR3 coding sequence is TGTGCCAGCAGCCCAGGGGCCACGTCGATCTACGAGCAGTACTTC.

V and J are TRBV15 and TRBJ1-5; perhaps TRBD1 as D (5 bases). The CDR3 loop spans 15 amino acids. Germline V gives CDR1 LNHNV, CDR2 YYDKDF (reference sequence). Trimming cost V 0 bases and J 6 bases, with 12 bases left between them. CDR3 coding DNA: TGTGCCACCAGCAGAGATAGCACAGGATCTCAGCCCCAGCATTTT. Amino acid sequence: CATSRDSTGSQPQHF.

V usage is TRBV18 and J usage is TRBJ1-6; D remains ambiguous. V was trimmed by 2 bases and J by 10 bases, leaving 18 bases between them. The germline V gene encodes CDR1 KGHSH and CDR2 LQKENI. The CDR3 has 16 residues. The CDR3 protein is CASSPTDGPKRSPLHF. The CDR3 DNA is TGTGCCAGCTCACCAACGGACGGGCCAAAGCGATCACCCCTCCACTTT.

The table lists this clone with a count of one. The chain is built from TRBV6-6 and TRBJ2-7; D is undetermined. Germline loops: CDR1 MNHNY, CDR2 SVGAGI (reference sequence). The CDR3 loop spans 14 amino acids. V was shortened by 0 bases and J by 2 bases, with 8 bases between the two germline ends. The chain's CDR3 is CASSYSSLTYEQYF. For the CDR3, the DNA is TGTGCCAGCAGTTACTCGAGTCTTACCTACGAGCAGTACTTC.

The J gene is TRBJ2-2, the V gene TRBV5-1; a possible D gene is TRBD2 (6 bases). This CDR3 is built from 18 residues. Looked up from germline, CDR1 is SGHRS and CDR2 is YFSETQ. Trimming stripped 4 bases from V and 1 base from J, with 20 bases between. CDR3 sequence: CASSQANTGTGNTGELFF. The CDR3 DNA reads as TGCGCCAGCAGCCAAGCAAATACCGGGACTGGGAACACCGGGGAGCTGTTTTTT.